These T cell receptor beta chains were read from a single sample in a study of regulatory T cells in long-lasting Graves disease. TCRdb itself ran the multiplex PCR reads through MiXCR, one entry per CDR3 protein. The profile shows roughly 700,000 distinct CDR3 sequences, around 30% of them singletons. The source material was peripheral blood mononuclear cells (PBMCs), sampled when the disease was refractory, from a patient treated with antithyroid drugs. The receptors derive from a female donor with Graves disease. Each CDR3 is given with its conserved first and last residue. The D gene is left open where the match is weak. Clone size, where shown, is once, few, many, or a class for clones that have expanded.

d_gene: NA; v_gene: TRBV5-5; j_gene: TRBJ1-5; abundance: few; CDR3nt: TGTGCCAGCAGCTTGTCGGCGGGTCAGCCCCAGCATTTT; CDR3aa: CASSLSAGQPQHF
d_gene: TRBD2; v_gene: TRBV12-5; j_gene: TRBJ2-1; abundance: NA; CDR3nt: TGTGCTAGTGGTCTTTCGAGCGGGACCTACAATGAGCAGTTCTTC; CDR3aa: CASGLSSGTYNEQFF
d_gene: NA; v_gene: TRBV10-3; j_gene: TRBJ2-1; abundance: NA; CDR3nt: TGTGCCATCAGAGACGGGACCAAGAATGAGCAGTTCTTC; CDR3aa: CAIRDGTKNEQFF
d_gene: NA; v_gene: TRBV13; j_gene: TRBJ2-5; abundance: NA; CDR3nt: TGTGCCAGCAGAAGGGGATCAGAGACCCAGTACTTC; CDR3aa: CASRRGSETQYF
d_gene: NA; v_gene: TRBV19; j_gene: TRBJ1-1; abundance: NA; CDR3nt: TGTGCCAGTAAGGAGGCAATGAACACTGAAGCTTTCTTT; CDR3aa: CASKEAMNTEAFF
d_gene: NA; v_gene: TRBV12-3/TRBV12-4; j_gene: TRBJ1-4; abundance: NA; CDR3nt: TGTGCCAGCAGCAAGGATCGAAAACTGTTTTTT; CDR3aa: CASSKDRKLFF
d_gene: TRBD1; v_gene: TRBV10-3; j_gene: TRBJ1-2; abundance: few; CDR3nt: TGTGCCATCAGTGAGTCGGGACAGGTCTATGGCTACACCTTC; CDR3aa: CAISESGQVYGYTF
d_gene: NA; v_gene: TRBV2; j_gene: TRBJ1-5; abundance: many; CDR3nt: TGTGCCGTCGCAGCGGGGGGCAGGAATCAGCCCCAGCATTTT; CDR3aa: CAVAAGGRNQPQHF
d_gene: TRBD1; v_gene: TRBV19; j_gene: TRBJ1-5; abundance: NA; CDR3nt: TGTGCCAGTAGCGATTCCGGGACAGGGGGCTCCAATCAGCCCCAGCATTTT; CDR3aa: CASSDSGTGGSNQPQHF
d_gene: TRBD2; v_gene: TRBV7-8; j_gene: TRBJ2-7; abundance: NA; CDR3nt: TGTGCCAGCAGCTTAGAGGGGGGACTAGCGGACCTTCCCTACGAGCAGTACTTC; CDR3aa: CASSLEGGLADLPYEQYF
d_gene: NA; v_gene: TRBV6-6; j_gene: TRBJ1-2; abundance: NA; CDR3nt: TGTGCCAGCAGTTACTCGAGTATGAGGGCTAACTATGGCTACACCTTC; CDR3aa: CASSYSSMRANYGYTF
d_gene: NA; v_gene: TRBV28; j_gene: TRBJ1-6; abundance: many; CDR3nt: TGTGCCAGCAGTTTTCGGCAGAGCTATAATTCACCCCTCCACTTT; CDR3aa: CASSFRQSYNSPLHF
d_gene: NA; v_gene: TRBV7-9; j_gene: TRBJ1-1; abundance: NA; CDR3nt: TGTGCCAGCAGCCCCGGGGAGGGCACTGAAGCTTTCTTT; CDR3aa: CASSPGEGTEAFF
d_gene: TRBD2; v_gene: TRBV20-1; j_gene: TRBJ2-5; abundance: NA; CDR3nt: TGCAGTGCTTCGGGACTAGCGGGAACAGAGACCCAGTACTTC; CDR3aa: CSASGLAGTETQYF
d_gene: NA; v_gene: TRBV2; j_gene: TRBJ2-7; abundance: many; CDR3nt: TGTGCCAGCATTTGGGGAGTGGGGCCCTCCTACGAGCAGTACTTC; CDR3aa: CASIWGVGPSYEQYF
d_gene: NA; v_gene: TRBV6-1; j_gene: TRBJ2-3; abundance: NA; CDR3nt: TGTGCCAGCATTAGCAGGGCCCAGTATTTT; CDR3aa: CASISRAQYF
d_gene: TRBD1; v_gene: TRBV5-1; j_gene: TRBJ2-7; abundance: many; CDR3nt: TGTGCCAGCAGTTCAGGACAGGGCGCCTACGAGCAGTACTTC; CDR3aa: CASSSGQGAYEQYF
d_gene: TRBD2; v_gene: TRBV6-1; j_gene: TRBJ2-7; abundance: NA; CDR3nt: TGTGCCAGCAGTGAAGGGACTAGCGGCCATACCTACGAGCAGTACTTC; CDR3aa: CASSEGTSGHTYEQYF
d_gene: NA; v_gene: TRBV6-2/TRBV6-3; j_gene: TRBJ1-1; abundance: many; CDR3nt: TGTGCCAGCAGTGCTCCAGGGGATGGGTACACTGAAGCTTTCTTT; CDR3aa: CASSAPGDGYTEAFF